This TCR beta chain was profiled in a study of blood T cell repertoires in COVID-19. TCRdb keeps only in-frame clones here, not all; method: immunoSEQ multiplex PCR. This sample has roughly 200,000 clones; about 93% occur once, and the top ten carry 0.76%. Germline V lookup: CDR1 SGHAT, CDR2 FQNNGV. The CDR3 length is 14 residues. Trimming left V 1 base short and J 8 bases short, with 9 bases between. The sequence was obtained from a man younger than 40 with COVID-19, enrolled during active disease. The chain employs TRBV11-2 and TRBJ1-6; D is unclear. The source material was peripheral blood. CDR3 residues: CASSLGSPHSPLHF. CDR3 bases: TGTGCCAGCAGCTTAGGGAGCCCCCATTCACCCCTCCACTTT.